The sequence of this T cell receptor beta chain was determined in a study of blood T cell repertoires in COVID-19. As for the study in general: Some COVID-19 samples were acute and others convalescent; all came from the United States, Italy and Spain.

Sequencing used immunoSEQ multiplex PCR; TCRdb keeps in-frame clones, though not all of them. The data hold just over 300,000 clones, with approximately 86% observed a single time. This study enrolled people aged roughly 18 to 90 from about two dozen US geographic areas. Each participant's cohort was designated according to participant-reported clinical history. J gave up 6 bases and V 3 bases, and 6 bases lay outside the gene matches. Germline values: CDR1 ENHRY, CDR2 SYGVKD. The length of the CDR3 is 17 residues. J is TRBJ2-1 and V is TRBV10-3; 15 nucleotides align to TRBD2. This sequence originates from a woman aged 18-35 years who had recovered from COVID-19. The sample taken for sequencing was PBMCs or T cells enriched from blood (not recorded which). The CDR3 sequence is CAISDRTSGGASNEQFF. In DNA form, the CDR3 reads TGTGCCATCAGTGATCGGACTAGCGGGGGGGCCAGCAATGAGCAGTTCTTC.